The 11 T cell receptor beta chains below come from one sample, sequenced in a study of shared clonotypes between healthy human individuals. Sequenced by immunoSEQ multiplex PCR; TCRdb stores in-frame clones only, minus some. Among about 2.4 million clones, roughly 93% were seen once, and the ten largest hold roughly 0.36%. The sequencing sample was made of naive CD4+ T cells from PBMCs. As to subset: CD45RA+ positively selected. The receptor source for this set is a man younger than 35 in good health. Some clones in this sample may be carry-over from other donors' samples.

The genes are TRBV7-9 and TRBJ2-1; 7 bases line up with TRBD2. The CDR3 extends over 16 amino acids. The J segment lost 6 bases and the V segment lost 2 bases, leaving 10 bases of the junction unmatched. Germline V gene sequence: CDR1 SEHNR, CDR2 FQNEAQ (reference sequence). The CDR3 nucleotides are TGTGCCAGCAGCTTATCGCTGACTAGCTGGGTCAATGAGCAGTTCTTC. Amino acids: CASSLSLTSWVNEQFF.

Comments on this clone: The same CDR3 also results from other DNA sequences found in this sample. The chain is built from TRBV4-3 and TRBJ1-5, with D unclear. This CDR3 has 14 residues. Germline V lookup: CDR1 LGHNA, CDR2 YSLEER. The V end was cut by 0 bases, the J end by 4 bases, with 7 bases between. The CDR3 here is CASSQDLGNQPQHF. CDR3 DNA: TGCGCCAGCAGCCAAGATTTAGGGAATCAGCCCCAGCATTTT.

The V gene is TRBV6-5, the J gene TRBJ2-7; perhaps D is TRBD1 or TRBD2 (6 bases each). This CDR3 region has 15 residues. CDR1 and CDR2 from the germline V gene are MNHEY and SVGAGI. V shed 4 bases and J shed 3 bases, with 16 bases lying between them. The CDR3 nucleotides are TGTGCCAGCAGTTCCCAAGGGGGGCGCGACTACGAGCAGTACTTC. This codes for CASSSQGGRDYEQYF.

The chain uses TRBV28 and TRBJ2-5; 7 bases are a match to TRBD2. The CDR3 runs 14 residues. The germline CDR1 and CDR2 sequences are MDHEN and SYDVKM. V was pared by 5 bases and J by 5 bases, with 8 bases of the junction left unmatched. CDR3 sequence: CASSPPGGVETQYF. DNA for the CDR3: TGTGCCAGCAGTCCCCCTGGGGGGGTGGAGACCCAGTACTTC.

This sequence joins TRBV28 and TRBJ2-5; 12 bases agree with TRBD1. The CDR3 loop spans 15 amino acids. The germline gives CDR1 MDHEN, CDR2 SYDVKM. V gave up 6 bases and J gave up 6 bases; unmatched junction bases: 8. As DNA, the CDR3 is TGTGCCAGCAGGCTAACCGGGACAGGGGGCAAGACCCAGTACTTC. Translated: CASRLTGTGGKTQYF. Supplemented by reference TRBV28 and TRBJ2-5, the full variable domain reads DVKVTQSSRYLVKRTGEKVFLECVQDMDHENMFWYRQDPGLGLRLIYFSYDVKMKEKGDIPEGYSVSREKKERFSLILESASTNQTSMYLCASRLTGTGGKTQYFGPGTRLLVL.

This chain joins TRBV5-6 and TRBJ2-7; TRBD2 matches 10 bases. Trimming took 5 bases from V and 4 from J; bases not matched to a gene: 6. The CDR3 covers 14 residues. The germline CDR1 and CDR2 sequences are SGHDT and YYEEEE. As DNA, the CDR3 is TGTGCCAGCAGTATCGGACTAGCGGATTACGAGCAGTACTTC. The encoded protein is CASSIGLADYEQYF.

The chain couples TRBV6-1 to TRBJ2-1; D call uncertain. Trimming cost V 4 bases and J 4 bases, with 8 bases left between them. CDR1 is MNHNS, CDR2 SASEGT, per germline. The CDR3 contains 13 residues. CDR3 sequence: CASSGDEYNEQFF. CDR3 DNA sequence: TGTGCCAGCAGTGGTGACGAGTACAATGAGCAGTTCTTC.

The chain uses TRBV4-1 and TRBJ2-4, with TRBD2 matching over 10 bases. CDR1 is MGHRA, CDR2 YSYEKL, per germline. The length of the CDR3 is 16 residues. V lost 5 bases and J lost 6; bases outside the gene matches: 10. CDR3 in DNA: TGCGCCAGCAGCATTATTCGGACTAGCGGACTAAACATTCAGTACTTC. As protein: CASSIIRTSGLNIQYF.

The chain joins TRBV11-2 to TRBJ2-5; TRBD2 matches 15 bases. With V trimmed by 5 bases and J by 5 bases, 6 bases remained unmatched. The CDR3 covers 16 residues. The V gene's germline CDR1 is SGHAT and CDR2 FQNNGV. The CDR3 protein is CASSRTSGRAWETQYF. CDR3 nucleotides: TGTGCCAGCAGCCGGACTAGCGGGAGGGCATGGGAGACCCAGTACTTC.

The V and J genes are TRBV5-1 and TRBJ2-5; D is tentatively TRBD1 or TRBD2 (6 bases each). Trimming left V 0 bases short and J 4 bases short, with 19 bases between. The germline CDR1 and CDR2 sequences are SGHRS and YFSETQ. The CDR3 extends over 17 amino acids. CDR3 sequence (DNA): TGCGCCAGCAGCTTGGCGGTAGGTGGCGGGACAACAGAGACCCAGTACTTC. This gives the protein CASSLAVGGGTTETQYF.

This chain joins TRBV20-1 and TRBJ2-1; D is unclear. The germline V gene encodes CDR1 DFQATT and CDR2 SNEGSKA (reference sequence). Trimming stripped 3 bases from V and 12 bases from J, with 12 bases between. CDR3 size: 11 residues. The CDR3 region has the DNA TGCAGTGCTAGGGCAACAGCTGCGCAGTTCTTC. The encoded protein is CSARATAAQFF.